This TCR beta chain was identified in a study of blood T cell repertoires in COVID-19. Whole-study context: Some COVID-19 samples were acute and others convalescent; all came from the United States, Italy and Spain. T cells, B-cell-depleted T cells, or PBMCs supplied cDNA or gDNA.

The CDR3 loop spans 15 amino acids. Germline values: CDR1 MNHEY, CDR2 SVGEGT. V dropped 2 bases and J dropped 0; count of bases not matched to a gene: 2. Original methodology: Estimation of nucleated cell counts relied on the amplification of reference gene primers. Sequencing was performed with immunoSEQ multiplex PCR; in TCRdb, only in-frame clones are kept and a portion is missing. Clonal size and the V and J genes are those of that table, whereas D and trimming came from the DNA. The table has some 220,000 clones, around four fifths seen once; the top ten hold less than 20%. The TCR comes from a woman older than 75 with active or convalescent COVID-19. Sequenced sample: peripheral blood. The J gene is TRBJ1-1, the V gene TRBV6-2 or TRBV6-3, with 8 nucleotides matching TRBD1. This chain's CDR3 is CASSYTGGVNTEAFF. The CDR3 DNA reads TGTGCCAGCAGTTACACAGGGGGGGTGAACACTGAAGCTTTCTTT.